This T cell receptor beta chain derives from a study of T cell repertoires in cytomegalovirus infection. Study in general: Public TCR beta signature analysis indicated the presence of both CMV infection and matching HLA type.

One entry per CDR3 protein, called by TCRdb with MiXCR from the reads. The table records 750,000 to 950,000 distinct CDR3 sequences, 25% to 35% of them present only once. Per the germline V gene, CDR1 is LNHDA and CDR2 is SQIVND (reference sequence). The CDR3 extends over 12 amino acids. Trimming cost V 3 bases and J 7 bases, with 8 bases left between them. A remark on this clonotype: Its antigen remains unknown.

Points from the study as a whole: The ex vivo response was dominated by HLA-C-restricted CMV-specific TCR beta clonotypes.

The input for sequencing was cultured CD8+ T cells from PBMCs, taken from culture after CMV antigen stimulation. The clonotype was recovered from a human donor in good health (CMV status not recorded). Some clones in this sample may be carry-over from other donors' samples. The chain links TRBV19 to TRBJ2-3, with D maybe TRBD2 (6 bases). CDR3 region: CASSMEGNTQYF. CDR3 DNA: TGTGCCAGTAGTATGGAGGGAAATACGCAGTATTTT.